The sequence of this T cell receptor beta chain was determined in a study of blood T cell repertoires in COVID-19. In the study overall: Whether acute or convalescent, the COVID-19 samples came from the United States, Italy and Spain.

As handled by the study authors: Reference gene primer amplification gave nucleated cell count estimates. TCRdb's table, derived via immunoSEQ multiplex PCR, lists solely in-frame clones and lacks some. V, J and clone size are those of that table, while D and trimming were read from the DNA. The sample includes tens of thousands of clones, just over 85% of them seen just once. Trimming removed 5 bases from V and 6 bases from J; junction bases left unmatched: 9. This CDR3 comprises 14 residues. Germline CDR1 and CDR2: SGHRS and YFSETQ. This rearrangement joins TRBV5-1 to TRBJ1-2; 8 nucleotides align to TRBD1. This TCR came from a man in his 70s with acute or convalescent COVID-19. The specimen was peripheral blood. The CDR3 protein is CASSRDRGVDGYTF. The DNA of the CDR3 is TGCGCCAGCAGTCGAGACAGGGGTGTCGATGGCTACACCTTC.